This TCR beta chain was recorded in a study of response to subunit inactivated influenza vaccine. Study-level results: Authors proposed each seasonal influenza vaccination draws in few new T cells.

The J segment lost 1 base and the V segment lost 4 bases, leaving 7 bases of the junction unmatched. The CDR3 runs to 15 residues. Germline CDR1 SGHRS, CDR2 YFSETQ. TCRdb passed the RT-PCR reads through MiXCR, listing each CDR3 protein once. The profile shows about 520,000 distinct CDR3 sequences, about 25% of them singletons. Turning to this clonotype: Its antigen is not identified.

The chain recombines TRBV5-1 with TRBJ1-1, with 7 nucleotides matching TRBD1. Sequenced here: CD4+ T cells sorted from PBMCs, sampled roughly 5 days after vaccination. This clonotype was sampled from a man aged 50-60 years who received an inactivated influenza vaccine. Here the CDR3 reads CASSPGGQANTEAFF. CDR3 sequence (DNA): TGCGCCAGCAGCCCAGGAGGACAGGCGAACACTGAAGCTTTCTTT.